This record covers a single T cell receptor beta chain. No cognate antigen has been identified for it. No base-level quality is on record; no much larger clone is a single base apart. This sample is drawn from a study of cytomegalovirus exposure and HLA in healthy donors (dated by TCRdb to the late 2010s). About the full investigation: An earlier analysis of roughly 630 of the donors reported 276 Gb of sequence data and 117 million unique TCR beta sequences from some 180 million T cells. An early release covering 550 to 700 HLA-typed donors comprised about 290 gigabases of sequencing data and roughly 86 million unique TCR sequences. Of the 350 to 450 genotyped donors, 80% to 90% were placed in the genetic ancestry cluster associated with self-reported Caucasian donors. The study aimed to test whether signatures of past pathogen exposure could be identified by cataloging public T cell receptors. The T cell repertoires of under 750 subjects were profiled by immunosequencing and related to cytomegalovirus serostatus. A separate validation cohort of about 110 different subjects was used in addition to the approximately 640-subject first cohort. High-throughput TCR immunosequencing, statistical association of individual TCRs with disease status, and machine learning were combined to predict cytomegalovirus infection status. A later analysis re-analyzed previously published TCR beta repertoires from approximately 700 donors and added high-resolution HLA genotyping to study TCR occurrence patterns. Rather than using new phenotypic data, the later analysis identified candidate immune exposures from TCR beta sequences and from how often those sequences occurred across donors. An earlier analysis of 587 of the donors used high-throughput TCR beta sequencing to judge whether each TCR beta V gene segment behaved as functional or pseudogenic. Donor age, sex, ethnicity and CMV serostatus were collected together with the repertoire data. A later genetic analysis used genome-wide SNP genotypes for about 55% of the 666 donors, treating that subset as a discovery cohort. All discovery cohort repertoires had been generated using a single sequencing platform. Both class I and class II loci were covered by HLA typing, at four-digit resolution. Typing coverage varied by locus: about 629-640 donors for A, B, C, DRB1 and DQB1; under 550 for DQA1; about 570 for DPA1; roughly 450 for DPB1. Because of strong linkage in the cohort, 4 to 6 DR-DQ haplotypes were treated as single units for association and clustering. Among 300 to 500 genotyped donors of the cohort, an average of about 220,000 unique TCR beta nucleotide sequences was sequenced per donor, of which about 19% were non-productive.

V sheds 5 bases and J sheds 0 bases, leaving 9 bases between their ends. The germline V gene (reference sequence) sets CDR1 to WNHNN and CDR2 to SYGVQD. Measured from the cysteine to the phenylalanine, the CDR3 is 14 residues long. This entry keeps only the CDR3 DNA: 42 bases, framed from base 1. In total, 600 or so healthy bone marrow donors made up the cohort. All cohort members were sampled while nominally healthy, although unrecorded immune exposures were likely present. The donor tested CMV seropositive and was one of the 289 seropositive cohort members. A peripheral blood sample was provided by each donor, and peripheral blood mononuclear cells were used for TCR beta sequencing. Genomic DNA extraction from the blood cell samples was performed with the Qiagen DNeasy Blood Extraction Kit. The protocol used for the library was the immunoSEQ multiplex PCR assay. For the multiplex PCR, a mixture combining 60 forward primers for TCR Vbeta segments and 13 reverse primers for TCR Jbeta segments was used. The CDR3 region of rearranged TCR beta genes was amplified from genomic DNA with a multiplex PCR assay. The amplified TCR beta libraries were sequenced on the Illumina HiSeq System as 87-base-pair reads. The study's own analysis went as follows. In a later analysis, approximately 74 million unique TCR beta chains were counted across the 690 or so repertoires, and about 10 million of these chains were shared by at least two donors. Raw reads were error-corrected and collapsed into unique sequences with a nearest-neighbor algorithm that merged closely related sequences to remove PCR and sequencing errors. V, D and J gene segments were assigned by aligning CDR3 sequences to IMGT reference sequences. Each retained sequence needed at least a six-nucleotide match to both a V gene segment and a J gene segment. A rearrangement was called productive if the CDR3 had no stop codons and remained in frame with V and J, and every other rearrangement was called non-productive. CDR3 was defined by IMGT convention, running from the second conserved V-encoded cysteine to the conserved J-encoded phenylalanine. Sequences without an unambiguous match to a single V gene segment were excluded from the earlier analysis of 500 to 700 of the donors. In an earlier analysis of approximately 590 of the donors, V segments were called functional above 56.7% productive rearrangements and were called segregating when the between-donor standard deviation exceeded 5%. A statistical classification framework was built for diagnosing cytomegalovirus status from the catalog of TCR beta chain sequences. A later analysis assigned V and J genes by comparing TCR nucleotide sequences with IMGT/GENE-DB human TR gene sequences. The TCRdist pipeline was used in a later analysis to assign CDR3 sequences and most-parsimonious VDJ recombination scenarios. In a later analysis, each TCR beta chain was defined by its CDR3 amino acid sequence together with its V-gene family, and reads without a unique V-gene family were excluded. As a way to deal with suspected cross-contamination and a sequencing artifact, a later analysis dropped under 600 nucleotide sequences that were highly shared and had low generation probability. In a later analysis, a clonal expansion index for each public chain was calculated from normalized within-repertoire ranks of inferred template counts. In a later analysis, generation probabilities were computed using a VDJ recombination model fitted to out-of-frame rearrangements, and the results were checked against IGoR. A later analysis scored TCR-TCR, TCR-HLA and TCR-CMV co-occurrence with hypergeometric tests, applying a repertoire-size bias correction to TCR pairs. False discovery rates were estimated in a later analysis by permuting HLA or CMV assignments 20 times. In a later analysis, co-occurring TCRs were grouped using DBSCAN, with TCRdist sequence similarity added in when clustering inside HLA-allele-positive subsets. Repertoires with fewer than 30,000 or more than 120,000 public chains were left out of co-occurrence clustering, as were five repertoires with anomalous nucleotide sharing. Entries here come from immuneACCESS through TCRdb and include only in-frame sequences with V and J called. Some clones fail to appear in such tables; in the studies checked, an unresolved V gene covers under half of the shortfall, and the cause of the remainder is unknown. V, J and clone size derive from that table, while D and trimming were established from the DNA sequence. In all, the sample holds 150,000 to 200,000 clones, and 80% to 90% of those were seen once. Of the sample, about 9.3% falls within the top ten clones.

On the study overall, not on this receptor specifically: The authors suggested that the approach could potentially be generalized to other disease states and immunological phenotypes. Compared with equally common non-associated chains, HLA-associated TCR beta chains in a later analysis were more clonally expanded and had lower generation probabilities. A further reported finding was that TCR beta sequences accurately predicted the HLA-A and HLA-B alleles for most subjects in the first cohort. The sequencing pipeline was judged likely to have produced a cluster of highly shared sequence variants as a technical artifact. In a later analysis, around 15,000 TCR beta sequences were associated with specific HLA alleles at a false discovery rate of 0.05. Assigning TCR associations to individual alleles was difficult when HLA alleles, especially DR and DQ, strongly co-occurred. The 87-base-pair reads could not distinguish some IMGT-functional V segments, including TRBV6-2 and TRBV6-3, so those segments were excluded. A total of 150 or so TCR beta chains were listed by the study as associated with cytomegalovirus. HLA typing was unavailable for some donors at each locus, so association tests used only the typed subset. Sequencing depth was assumed to be roughly uniform across donors in the presence/absence analyses, though that assumption may not hold. Cytomegalovirus status was reported to be diagnosed by the classifier with high specificity and sensitivity in both the original and validation cohorts. In vitro tests confirmed that a few of the cytomegalovirus-associated TCR beta chains recognize cytomegalovirus antigens. In a later analysis, several top co-occurrence clusters were reported to appear linked to parvovirus B19, influenza, CMV and Epstein-Barr virus. The earlier analysis of fewer than 750 of the donors excluded fewer than 20 rarely observed V segments, including chromosome 9 orphons, because counts were too low. In a later genetic analysis, a missense DCLRE1C variant was associated with V-gene and J-gene trimming of TCR beta chains, and the association was replicated in an independent cohort. In a later analysis, the rate of TCR association differed among HLA loci, with DRB1 alleles having the most associated TCRs and HLA-C alleles having the fewest. The cohort was sequenced for TCR beta chains only, and without alpha or paired-chain data the features that could be detected were limited. In a later analysis, most CMV-associated TCR beta chains were found to appear HLA-restricted, with HLA associations seemingly driven largely by CMV exposure. In an earlier analysis of approximately 590 of the donors, most TCR beta V segments were observed in productive rearrangements about 87% or about 30% of the time, broadly matching IMGT annotations. CMV serostatus was the only immune exposure information available for the cohort. Correlated functional status among segregating V segments might reflect linkage disequilibrium, but an unknown experimental factor could not be ruled out. In a later genetic analysis, fewer N-insertions in productive TCRs were reported among donors in an Asian-associated ancestry cluster than the approximately 710-donor mean. While some public TCRs were present in many individuals, most TCR sequences turned up only very rarely across donors.

The receptor was derived from a man aged 18 to 30 in good health and CMV-seropositive. This chain joins TRBV10-1 to TRBJ2-3, with an unclear D gene assignment. The sequenced material came from PBMCs. The DNA reads TGCGCCAGCAGTCGGAGCCTAAGCACAGATACGCAGTATTTT. It translates to CASSRSLSTDTQYF.